The clone carrying this T cell receptor beta chain came up a few times. No antigen is known for it. The extraction recovered at least 5 micrograms of total RNA per sample. The data originate from a study of blood T cells in healthy people across ages. Overall study context: Per two T cells, template switching captured roughly one barcoded beta molecule.

Study conclusions and caveats: There was a strong correlation between TCR beta diversity and naive T cell percentage.

The CDR3 runs to 16 residues. The germline gives CDR1 SEHNR, CDR2 FQNEAQ (reference sequence). The V gene end was trimmed by 9 bases and the J gene end by 0 bases; junction bases not matched to a gene: 12. Using a J-beta primer mix together with a sample-barcoded 5' primer, a second PCR was run for roughly 6 to 11 cycles. Each CDR3 protein gets one entry after TCRdb re-called the 5' RACE reads with MiXCR. Of about 1.7 million distinct CDR3 sequences in the sample, roughly 27% were seen once. The chain recombines TRBV7-9 with TRBJ2-5; 8 bases fit TRBD2. Sequences were obtained from blood. The TCR sequence derives from a woman aged 25-40 years in good health. The CDR3 coding sequence is TGTGCCAGTAGCGGGACCTTAGCGGGTTACCAAGAGACCCAGTACTTC. It translates to CASSGTLAGYQETQYF.